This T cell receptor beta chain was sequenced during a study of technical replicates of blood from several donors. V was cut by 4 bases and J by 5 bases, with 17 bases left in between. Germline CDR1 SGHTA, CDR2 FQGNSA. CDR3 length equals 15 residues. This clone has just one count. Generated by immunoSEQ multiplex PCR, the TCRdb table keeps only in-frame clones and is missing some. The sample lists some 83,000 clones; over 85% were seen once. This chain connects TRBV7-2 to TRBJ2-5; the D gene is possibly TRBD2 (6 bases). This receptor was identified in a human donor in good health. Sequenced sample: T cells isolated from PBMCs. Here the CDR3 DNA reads TGTGCCAGCAGCTACCGGGACTGGAGCGTGGAGACCCAGTACTTC. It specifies CASSYRDWSVETQYF.